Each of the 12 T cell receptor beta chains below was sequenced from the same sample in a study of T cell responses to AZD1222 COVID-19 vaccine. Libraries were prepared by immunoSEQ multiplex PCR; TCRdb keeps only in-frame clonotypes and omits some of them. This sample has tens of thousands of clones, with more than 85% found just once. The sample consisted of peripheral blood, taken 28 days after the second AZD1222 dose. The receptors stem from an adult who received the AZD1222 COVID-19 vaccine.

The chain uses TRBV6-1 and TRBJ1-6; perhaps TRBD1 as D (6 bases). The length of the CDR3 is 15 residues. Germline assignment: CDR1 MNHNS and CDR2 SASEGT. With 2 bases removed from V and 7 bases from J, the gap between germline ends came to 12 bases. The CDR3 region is CASSEYRAQNSPLHF. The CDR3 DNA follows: TGTGCCAGCAGTGAATACAGGGCCCAGAATTCACCCCTCCACTTT.

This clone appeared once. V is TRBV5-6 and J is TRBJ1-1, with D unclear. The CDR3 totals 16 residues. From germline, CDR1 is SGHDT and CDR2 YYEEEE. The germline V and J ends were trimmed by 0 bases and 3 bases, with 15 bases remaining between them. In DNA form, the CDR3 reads TGTGCCAGCAGCTTGGAGATGTCGGCGGCGGACACTGAAGCTTTCTTT. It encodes CASSLEMSAADTEAFF.

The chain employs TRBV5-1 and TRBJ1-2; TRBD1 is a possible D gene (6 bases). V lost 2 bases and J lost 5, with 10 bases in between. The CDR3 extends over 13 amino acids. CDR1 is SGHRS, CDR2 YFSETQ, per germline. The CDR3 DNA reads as TGCGCCAGCAGCTTTGGACAGCAATATGGCTACACCTTC. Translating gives CASSFGQQYGYTF.

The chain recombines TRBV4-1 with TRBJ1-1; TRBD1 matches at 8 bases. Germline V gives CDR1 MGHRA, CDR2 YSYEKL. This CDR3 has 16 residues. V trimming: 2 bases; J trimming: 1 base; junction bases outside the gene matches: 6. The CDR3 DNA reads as TGCGCCAGCAGCCAAACGGGCGGGACAGGGAACACTGAAGCTTTCTTT. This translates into CASSQTGGTGNTEAFF.

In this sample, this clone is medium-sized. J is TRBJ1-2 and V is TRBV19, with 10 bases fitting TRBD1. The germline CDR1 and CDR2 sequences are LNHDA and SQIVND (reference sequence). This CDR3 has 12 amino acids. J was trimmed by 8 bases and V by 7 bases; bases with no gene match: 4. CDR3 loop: CASIGTGDGYTF. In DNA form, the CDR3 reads TGTGCCAGTATCGGGACAGGGGACGGCTACACCTTC.

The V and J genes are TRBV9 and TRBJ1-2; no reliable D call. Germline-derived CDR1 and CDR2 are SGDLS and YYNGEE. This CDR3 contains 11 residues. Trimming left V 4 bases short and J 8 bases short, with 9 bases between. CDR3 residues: CASSSDGGYTF. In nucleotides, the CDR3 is TGTGCCAGCAGCTCCGACGGAGGCTACACCTTC.

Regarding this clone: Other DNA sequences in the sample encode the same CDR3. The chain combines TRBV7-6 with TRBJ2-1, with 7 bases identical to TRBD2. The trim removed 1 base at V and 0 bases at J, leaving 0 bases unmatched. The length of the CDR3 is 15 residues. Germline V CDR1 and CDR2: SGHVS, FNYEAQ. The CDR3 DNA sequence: TGTGCCAGCAGCTTAGGCGGGGGCTCCTACAATGAGCAGTTCTTC. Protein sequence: CASSLGGGSYNEQFF.

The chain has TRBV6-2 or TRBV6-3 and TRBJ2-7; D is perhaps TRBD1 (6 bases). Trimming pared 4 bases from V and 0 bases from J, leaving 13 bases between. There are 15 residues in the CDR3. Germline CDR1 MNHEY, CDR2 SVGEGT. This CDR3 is CASSSDEDSSYEQYF. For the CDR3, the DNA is TGTGCCAGCAGTTCTGATGAGGACAGCTCCTACGAGCAGTACTTC.

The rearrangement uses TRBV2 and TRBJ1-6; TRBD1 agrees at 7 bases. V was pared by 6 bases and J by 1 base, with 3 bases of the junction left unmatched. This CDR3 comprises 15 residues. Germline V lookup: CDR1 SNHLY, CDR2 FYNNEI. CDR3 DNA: TGTGCCAGCAGCAAACAGGGGTCCTATAATTCACCCCTCCACTTT. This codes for CASSKQGSYNSPLHF. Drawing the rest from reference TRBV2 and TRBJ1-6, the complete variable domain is EPEVTQTPSHQVTQMGQEVILRCVPISNHLYFYWYRQILGQKVEFLVSFYNNEISEKSEIFDDQFSVERPDGSNFTLKIRSTKLEDSAMYFCASSKQGSYNSPLHFGNGTRLTVT.

Here the CDR3 reads CASSPSGVGPNIQYF. CDR3 nucleotides: TGTGCCAGCAGTCCGTCGGGAGTCGGTCCAAACATTCAGTACTTC. V and J are TRBV6-5 and TRBJ2-4, with D perhaps matching TRBD2 (6 bases). The CDR3 covers 15 residues. The germline CDR1 and CDR2 sequences are MNHEY and SVGAGI. V was shortened by 5 bases and J by 6 bases, with 17 bases between the two germline ends.

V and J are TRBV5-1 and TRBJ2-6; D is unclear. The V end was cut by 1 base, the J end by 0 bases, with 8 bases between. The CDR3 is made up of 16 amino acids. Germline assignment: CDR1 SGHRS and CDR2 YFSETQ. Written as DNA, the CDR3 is TGCGCCAGCAGCTTGCCGGCCCTCTCTGGGGCCAACGTCCTGACTTTC. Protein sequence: CASSLPALSGANVLTF.

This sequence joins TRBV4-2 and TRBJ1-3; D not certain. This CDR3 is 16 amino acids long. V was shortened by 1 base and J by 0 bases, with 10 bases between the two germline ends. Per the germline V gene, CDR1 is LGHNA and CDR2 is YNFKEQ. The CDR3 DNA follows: TGTGCCAGCAGCCAAGTGGGGATCAGCTCTGGAAACACCATATATTTT. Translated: CASSQVGISSGNTIYF.